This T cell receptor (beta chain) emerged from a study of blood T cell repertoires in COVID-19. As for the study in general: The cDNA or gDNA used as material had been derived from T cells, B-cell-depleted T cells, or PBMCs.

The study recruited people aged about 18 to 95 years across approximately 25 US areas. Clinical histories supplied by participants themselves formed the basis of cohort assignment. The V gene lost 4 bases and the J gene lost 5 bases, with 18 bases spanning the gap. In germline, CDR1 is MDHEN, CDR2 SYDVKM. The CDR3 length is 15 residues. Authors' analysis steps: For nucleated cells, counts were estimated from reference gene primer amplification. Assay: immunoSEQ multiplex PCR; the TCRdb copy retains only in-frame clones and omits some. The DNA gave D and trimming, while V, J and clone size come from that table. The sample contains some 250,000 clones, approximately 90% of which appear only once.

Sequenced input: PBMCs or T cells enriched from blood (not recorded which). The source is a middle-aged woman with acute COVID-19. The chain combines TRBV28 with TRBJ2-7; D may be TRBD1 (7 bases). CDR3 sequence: CASSSSGGGKDEQYF. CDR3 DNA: TGTGCCAGCAGTTCATCAGGAGGGGGCAAGGACGAGCAGTACTTC. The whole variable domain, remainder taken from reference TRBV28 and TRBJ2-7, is DVKVTQSSRYLVKRTGEKVFLECVQDMDHENMFWYRQDPGLGLRLIYFSYDVKMKEKGDIPEGYSVSREKKERFSLILESASTNQTSMYLCASSSSGGGKDEQYFGPGTRLTVT.